These T cell receptor beta chains were read from a single sample in a study of identifying expanded T cells in peripheral blood. Sequencing was performed with immunoSEQ multiplex PCR; in TCRdb, only in-frame clones are kept and a portion is missing. Altogether tens of thousands of clones are present, approximately 86% being singletons, with the ten largest covering about 6%. The sequenced sample consisted of blood. The receptors here all came from a person aged 18-70 years in good health. CDR3s include the opening cysteine and the closing phenylalanine or tryptophan. A D gene is named only where the DNA matches it firmly. For some rows the clone size is stated as once, few or many, or as a class when expanded; others skip it.

d_call	j_call	v_call	clone_size	cdr3_nt	cdr3_aa
.	TRBJ1-1	TRBV19	.	TGTGCCAGTAGTCGGGGTACCTCCGGGAACACTGAAGCTTTCTTT	CASSRGTSGNTEAFF
TRBD1	TRBJ2-7	TRBV7-6	.	TGTGCCATCGGGGCAGGGGGTTACGAGCAGTACTTC	CAIGAGGYEQYF
.	TRBJ2-5	TRBV5-1	.	TGCGCCAGCAGCTTGAGCAGGGGCCTGGAAGAGACCCAGTACTTC	CASSLSRGLEETQYF
.	TRBJ1-1	TRBV30	many	TGTGCCTGGAGTGGGACCACTCCGGGAGCTTTCTTT	CAWSGTTPGAFF
.	TRBJ2-7	TRBV5-5	.	TGTGCCAGCGGGTCGGACAACGGCGGCAAGCAGTACTTC	CASGSDNGGKQYF
.	TRBJ2-2	TRBV5-6	.	TGTGCCAGCAAAAGGCAGGGAAACACCGGGGAGCTGTTTTTT	CASKRQGNTGELFF
.	TRBJ1-2	TRBV6-5	once	TGTGCCAGCAGTTACTTCGGGGGATCTAACTATGGCTACACCTTC	CASSYFGGSNYGYTF
.	TRBJ1-2	TRBV9	.	TGTGCCAGCAGCGTAGCCCCGGAGTCAGGCTATGGCTACACCTTC	CASSVAPESGYGYTF
.	TRBJ1-6	TRBV6-1	.	TGTGCCAGCAGTGAAGTGGGTGCTAATTCACCCCTCCACTTT	CASSEVGANSPLHF
.	TRBJ2-3	TRBV7-2	.	TGTGCCAGCAGCTTAGCGGTAACTAGCACAGATACGCAGTATTTT	CASSLAVTSTDTQYF
.	TRBJ1-2	TRBV7-2	.	TGTGCCAGCAGCTTGCGACGGAACCCATTTAACTATGGCTACACCTTC	CASSLRRNPFNYGYTF
.	TRBJ2-3	TRBV12-1	.	TGTGCCAGCAGCTTTCGGCGGGGAGCTGATACGCAGTATTTT	CASSFRRGADTQYF
.	TRBJ2-1	TRBV5-4	.	TGTGCCAGCAGCTTGACAGGTAACAATGAGCAGTTCTTC	CASSLTGNNEQFF
.	TRBJ1-3	TRBV5-1	.	TGCGCCAGCAGCTTGGAGGCCTCCTCTGGAAACACCATATATTTT	CASSLEASSGNTIYF
.	TRBJ2-3	TRBV7-2	.	TGTGCCAGCAGCGAGGCAGATACGCAGTATTTT	CASSEADTQYF
TRBD1	TRBJ1-1	TRBV5-6	once	TGTGCCAGCAGCCCGGACAGGATAAACACTGAAGCTTTCTTT	CASSPDRINTEAFF
.	TRBJ2-2	TRBV30	.	TGTGCCTGGAGTGGTTTCAGCCCTGGCGGAAAAACCGGGGAGCTGTTTTTT	CAWSGFSPGGKTGELFF
TRBD1	TRBJ1-2	TRBV19	.	TGTGCCAGTAGTACCGGATATCAGGGGGCGCTGAGCTATGGCTACACCTTC	CASSTGYQGALSYGYTF
.	TRBJ1-3	TRBV7-9	.	TGTGCCAGCAGCATAGGAAACACCATATATTTT	CASSIGNTIYF
TRBD1	TRBJ2-1	TRBV11-2	.	TGTGCCAGCAGCCCTAGACGGACAGGGTCAAGCCTGTTAGGTGAGCAGTTCTTC	CASSPRRTGSSLLGEQFF
.	TRBJ1-2	TRBV6-1	.	TGTGCCAGCAGTGAAGGGGGCATCTATGGCTACACCTTC	CASSEGGIYGYTF
.	TRBJ1-5	TRBV19	.	TGTGCCAGTAGGCCGTTGGGGGGTAGCAATCAGCCCCAGCATTTT	CASRPLGGSNQPQHF
.	TRBJ1-3	TRBV5-6	.	TGTGCCAGCACCCGGACGGGGTCTGGAAACACCATATATTTT	CASTRTGSGNTIYF
.	TRBJ1-2	TRBV2	medium-sized	TGTGCCAGCAGTGAAATGGTGACCGACGCCTATGGCTACACCTTC	CASSEMVTDAYGYTF
.	TRBJ1-1	TRBV7-8	.	TGTGCCAGCAGCTTTATGAGGACGATTACTGAAGCTTTCTTT	CASSFMRTITEAFF
.	TRBJ1-1	TRBV2	.	TGTGCCAGCAGCGCACAGGGTTCCAACACTGAAGCTTTCTTT	CASSAQGSNTEAFF
.	TRBJ1-1	TRBV11-2	.	TGTGCCAGCAGCTCGGGACACTCGAACACTGAAGCTTTCTTT	CASSSGHSNTEAFF
.	TRBJ1-2	TRBV4-2	.	TGTGCCAGCAACCAAGCTATTGGACTGCTGGATGGCTACACCTTC	CASNQAIGLLDGYTF
.	TRBJ2-7	TRBV19	.	TGTGCCAGTAGTAGCCAGTACGAGCAGTACTTC	CASSSQYEQYF
.	TRBJ1-5	TRBV10-3	once	TGTGCCATCGGGGGGGCTGGAAATCAGCCCCAGCATTTT	CAIGGAGNQPQHF
.	TRBJ2-7	TRBV5-1	.	TGCGCCAGCAGCTTGGTATTCGGGGAATACGAGCAGTACTTC	CASSLVFGEYEQYF
TRBD1	TRBJ1-5	TRBV11-2	.	TGTGCCAGCAGCTCCACGGACAGGATAAATCAGCCCCAGCATTTT	CASSSTDRINQPQHF
.	TRBJ1-2	TRBV5-1	.	TGCGCCAGCAGCTTGGCCCTGGGGGGCTTTGGCTACACCTTC	CASSLALGGFGYTF
.	TRBJ2-7	TRBV6-5	once	TGTGCCAGCAGTTACTCGATCGAAGGTTCCTACGAGCAGTACTTC	CASSYSIEGSYEQYF
TRBD1	TRBJ2-4	TRBV4-3	.	TGCGCCAGCAGCCAAGATCGACTTGGACAGGGGGCGGTCAAAAACATTCAGTACTTC	CASSQDRLGQGAVKNIQYF
TRBD2	TRBJ2-1	TRBV6-6	.	TGTGCCAGCAGTTCGAGCAGCGGGGGCCACAATGAGCAGTTCTTC	CASSSSSGGHNEQFF
.	TRBJ2-1	TRBV10-3	.	TGTGCCACAACAGGGTACAATGAGCAGTTCTTC	CATTGYNEQFF
.	TRBJ2-7	TRBV5-6	.	TGTGCCAGCAGCTGGGGGACGTCTTCCTACGAGCAGTACTTC	CASSWGTSSYEQYF
TRBD2	TRBJ2-3	TRBV6-6	.	TGTGCCAGCAGTCCCGGGAGGAGCACAGATACGCAGTATTTT	CASSPGRSTDTQYF
TRBD1	TRBJ2-3	TRBV15	.	TGTGCCACCAGCTCCCGGACAGGAGAAAACACAGATACGCAGTATTTT	CATSSRTGENTDTQYF
.	TRBJ2-3	TRBV27	.	TGTGCCAGCAGTCCTGGACTCAACACAGATACGCAGTATTTT	CASSPGLNTDTQYF